The T cell receptor beta chain under discussion was sequenced for a study of tumor-infiltrating lymphocytes in primary liver carcinoma. On the study more broadly: Male and female patients aged 30 to 69 years made up the cohort. Overall study findings and caveats: Tumor specimens were characterized by a significantly higher top-250-clone fraction than blood (p = 0.039). Researchers report that only about 7.5-25% of top clones turned up in all five tumor regions.

Co-extraction yielded RNA and DNA from roughly 20-30 mg of unsorted bulk tissue. Every tumor yielded five separate sampled regions. CDR3 size: 11 residues. Germline V lookup: CDR1 MNHEY, CDR2 SVGAGI. The V gene end was trimmed by 6 bases and the J gene end by 12 bases; junction bases not matched to a gene: 3. TCR beta cDNA was reverse-transcribed from about 0.45 ug of total RNA. The reaction used a constant-region primer and ProtoScript II reverse transcriptase. Nested multiplex PCR, run for three rounds with slightly modified ARM-PCR, yielded TCR beta libraries. TRBV1-TRBV30 forward primers paired with a C-beta reverse primer drove the first two PCR rounds, roughly 10 cycles each. TCRdb re-called the multiplex PCR reads through MiXCR, storing one row per CDR3 protein. The top ten clones hold 15% to 25% of a sample with approximately 110,000 distinct CDR3 sequences, about four fifths of them seen once.

This clonotype was counted ten times or more. The antigen remains unidentified. The gene calls are TRBV6-5 and TRBJ2-1; 9 nucleotides match TRBD2. The sample was liver tumor tissue from sampling region 3. This sample's subset: tumor region T3, left-lateral pole. The TCR originated in a man aged 40-55 years with primary liver carcinoma and hepatitis B virus infection. CDR3 nucleotides: TGTGCCAGCAGCCTTAGCGGGAGGCAGTTCTTC. Amino acids: CASSLSGRQFF.